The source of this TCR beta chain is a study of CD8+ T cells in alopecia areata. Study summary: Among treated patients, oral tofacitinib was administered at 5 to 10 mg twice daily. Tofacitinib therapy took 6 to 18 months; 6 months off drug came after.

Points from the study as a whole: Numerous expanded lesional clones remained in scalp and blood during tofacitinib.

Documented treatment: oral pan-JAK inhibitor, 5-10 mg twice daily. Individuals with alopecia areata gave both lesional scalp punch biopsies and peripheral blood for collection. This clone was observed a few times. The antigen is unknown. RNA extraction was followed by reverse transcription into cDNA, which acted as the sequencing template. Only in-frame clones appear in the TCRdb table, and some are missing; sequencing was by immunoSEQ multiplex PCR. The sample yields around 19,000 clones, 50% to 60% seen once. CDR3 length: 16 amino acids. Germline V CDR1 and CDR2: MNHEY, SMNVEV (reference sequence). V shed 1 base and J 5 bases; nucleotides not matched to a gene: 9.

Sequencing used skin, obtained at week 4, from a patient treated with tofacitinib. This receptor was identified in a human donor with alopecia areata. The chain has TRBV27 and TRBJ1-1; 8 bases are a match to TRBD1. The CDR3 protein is CASSLYGQGGLTEAFF. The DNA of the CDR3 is TGTGCCAGCAGTTTATATGGACAGGGTGGATTAACTGAAGCTTTCTTT.